This T cell receptor (beta chain) was sequenced in a study of CD8 T cells in Susac syndrome. From germline, CDR1 is SQVTM and CDR2 ANQGSEA. Trimming left V 3 bases short and J 0 bases short, with 8 bases between. This CDR3 has 13 residues. Reverse transcription used about 0.45 to 1 ug RNA and random hexamers. TCRdb passed the immunoSEQ multiplex PCR reads through MiXCR, listing each CDR3 protein once. The repertoire holds about 180,000 distinct CDR3 sequences, with 85% to 95% as singletons. The chain carries TRBV29-1 and TRBJ1-1; D is undetermined. The TCR was taken from a human donor with multiple sclerosis. Sample: CD8+ T cells from PBMCs. CDR3 sequence: CSVEASVNTEAFF. In DNA, the CDR3 is TGCAGCGTTGAGGCCAGCGTGAACACTGAAGCTTTCTTT.